The clone carrying this TCR beta chain was recorded at least ten times. Antigen: not known. V gave up 2 bases and J gave up 4 bases, with 16 bases separating them. The CDR3 spans 15 residues. CDR1 is SQVTM, CDR2 ANQGSEA, per germline. The sample comes from a study of T-cell reconstitution after alpha-beta-depleted transplantation in children. The study, taken as a whole, reports: T-cell numbers and diversity one year post-transplant derived largely from freshly generated T cells.

Unique molecular identifiers were used in preparing the TCRbeta library. Via MiXCR, TCRdb re-called the PCR reads, giving one row per CDR3 protein. The sample gives hundreds of thousands of distinct CDR3 sequences, over 15% of which show up once; around 45% is in the top ten. The clonotype originates from a male patient aged 2 to 9 who had a stem cell transplant for acute lymphoblastic leukemia, so the T cells may come from the graft donor. This specimen consisted of PBMCs, mostly from graft donor cells, obtained 360 days after TCRalphabeta/CD19-depleted stem cell transplant. The J gene is TRBJ2-3, the V gene TRBV29-1, with D possibly TRBD2 on 5 matching bases. The CDR3 loop reads CSVEPQTGGPDTQYF. CDR3 DNA: TGCAGCGTTGAACCCCAGACCGGCGGGCCAGATACGCAGTATTTT.